Listed below are T cell receptor beta chains from one sample, sequenced in a study of spatial heterogeneity in lung cancer. TCRdb redid the calling of the 5' RACE reads with MiXCR, one entry per CDR3 protein. The data show about 5,700 distinct CDR3 sequences, about 15% seen once. This specimen was lung tumor tissue, taken at surgery. These receptor sequences come from a male donor with early-stage non-small cell lung cancer. CDR3s include the opening cysteine and the closing phenylalanine or tryptophan. A D gene is named only where the DNA matches it firmly. Clone size appears in some rows only: once, few, many, or a class for an expanded clone.

CDR3nt: TGCGCCAGCAGCTTGGAAGGGGGCCGTGAAAAACTGTTTTTT
CDR3aa: CASSLEGGREKLFF
v_gene: TRBV5-1
d_gene: TRBD1
abundance: .
j_gene: TRBJ1-4

CDR3nt: TGTGCCAGCAGTTATATAAGTACGGGTCCTACGAACGAGCAGTACTTC
CDR3aa: CASSYISTGPTNEQYF
v_gene: TRBV6-2/TRBV6-3
d_gene: .
abundance: few
j_gene: TRBJ2-7

CDR3nt: TGTGCCAGCAGCGCTGGACGGACCGTCGAAGCTTTCTTT
CDR3aa: CASSAGRTVEAFF
v_gene: TRBV7-6
d_gene: .
abundance: .
j_gene: TRBJ1-1

CDR3nt: TGTGCCAGCAGTGATCCCGGGACCCTAAGCTATGGCTACACCTTC
CDR3aa: CASSDPGTLSYGYTF
v_gene: TRBV2
d_gene: .
abundance: .
j_gene: TRBJ1-2

CDR3nt: TGTGCCAGCAGGCGGGACAGTTCGCAGTATTTT
CDR3aa: CASRRDSSQYF
v_gene: TRBV6-2/TRBV6-3
d_gene: .
abundance: many
j_gene: TRBJ2-3

CDR3nt: TGCGCCAGCAGCAGGGGCGGAAGCAATCAGCCCCAGCATTTT
CDR3aa: CASSRGGSNQPQHF
v_gene: TRBV4-1
d_gene: .
abundance: .
j_gene: TRBJ1-5

CDR3nt: TGTGCCAGCAGCTTAGGGAGGGGCGGTTCCCCTAGCTCCTACGAGCAGTACTTC
CDR3aa: CASSLGRGGSPSSYEQYF
v_gene: TRBV7-9
d_gene: .
abundance: medium-sized
j_gene: TRBJ2-7

CDR3nt: TGTGCCAGCAGTTATATTAAGTCCGGGGAGCTGTTTTTT
CDR3aa: CASSYIKSGELFF
v_gene: TRBV6-5
d_gene: .
abundance: .
j_gene: TRBJ2-2

CDR3nt: TGCGCCAGCTCTTATATAGGGATGGAGATAGAGACCCAGTACTTC
CDR3aa: CASSYIGMEIETQYF
v_gene: TRBV5-1
d_gene: .
abundance: medium-sized
j_gene: TRBJ2-5

CDR3nt: TGCAGCGTTGGGGACAGGGGGTCGGTCACTGAAGCTTTCTTT
CDR3aa: CSVGDRGSVTEAFF
v_gene: TRBV29-1
d_gene: TRBD1
abundance: medium-sized
j_gene: TRBJ1-1

CDR3nt: TGTGCCTCGGGACAGTCCTACGAGCAGTACTTC
CDR3aa: CASGQSYEQYF
v_gene: TRBV10-3
d_gene: TRBD1
abundance: few
j_gene: TRBJ2-7

CDR3nt: TGTGCCAGCAGCCCACCCGGACTAGCGCCAAAGGGGTATTTT
CDR3aa: CASSPPGLAPKGYF
v_gene: TRBV7-8
d_gene: TRBD2
abundance: medium-sized
j_gene: TRBJ2-3

CDR3nt: TGTGCCAGCAGCTTATCGGGCCTTAACAATGAGCAGTTCTTC
CDR3aa: CASSLSGLNNEQFF
v_gene: TRBV11-2
d_gene: .
abundance: .
j_gene: TRBJ2-1

CDR3nt: TGTGCCAGTGGACTAGCGGGAATGGGAGATACGCAGTATTTT
CDR3aa: CASGLAGMGDTQYF
v_gene: TRBV10-3
d_gene: TRBD2
abundance: few
j_gene: TRBJ2-3

CDR3nt: TGTGCCAGCAGGCGGACAGGGACAACAGATGAGCAGTTCTTC
CDR3aa: CASRRTGTTDEQFF
v_gene: TRBV6-1
d_gene: TRBD1
abundance: .
j_gene: TRBJ2-1

CDR3nt: TGTGCCAGCAGCCCGGACCCGGGCAGGACCTACGAGCAGTACTTC
CDR3aa: CASSPDPGRTYEQYF
v_gene: TRBV5-6
d_gene: .
abundance: few
j_gene: TRBJ2-7

CDR3nt: TGTGCTAGCAGCCCTGGCAGGGGGCCTCTCTACGAGCAGTACTTC
CDR3aa: CASSPGRGPLYEQYF
v_gene: TRBV7-7
d_gene: TRBD1
abundance: medium-sized
j_gene: TRBJ2-7

CDR3nt: TGCAGTGCTACGCCTTACAGGGGTAACAATAATTCACCCCTCCACTTT
CDR3aa: CSATPYRGNNNSPLHF
v_gene: TRBV20-1
d_gene: TRBD1
abundance: .
j_gene: TRBJ1-6

CDR3nt: TGTGCCAGCAGCTTAGGGGGAAACTATGGCTACACCTTC
CDR3aa: CASSLGGNYGYTF
v_gene: TRBV5-5
d_gene: .
abundance: .
j_gene: TRBJ1-2

CDR3nt: TGTGCCAGCAGCTCGCGGGCCAACTCCTACGAGCAGTACTTC
CDR3aa: CASSSRANSYEQYF
v_gene: TRBV7-8
d_gene: .
abundance: large
j_gene: TRBJ2-7

CDR3nt: TGTGCCAGCAGCCCCCGTGGAAGGGGGACAACCGATTCTGCTGGAAACACCATATATTTT
CDR3aa: CASSPRGRGTTDSAGNTIYF
v_gene: TRBV9
d_gene: .
abundance: medium-sized
j_gene: TRBJ1-3

CDR3nt: TGTGCCAGCTCACCACCAGGAGGGACCTACGAGCAGTACTTC
CDR3aa: CASSPPGGTYEQYF
v_gene: TRBV18
d_gene: .
abundance: medium-sized
j_gene: TRBJ2-7

CDR3nt: TGTGCCAGCAGCCATAGGACTAGCCCAGAGACCCAGTACTTC
CDR3aa: CASSHRTSPETQYF
v_gene: TRBV7-9
d_gene: TRBD2
abundance: medium-sized
j_gene: TRBJ2-5

CDR3nt: TGCAGTGCTAGGGGGGGGGCCCTCGATGAGCAGTTCTTC
CDR3aa: CSARGGALDEQFF
v_gene: TRBV20-1
d_gene: .
abundance: many
j_gene: TRBJ2-1

CDR3nt: TGTGCCAGCAGATCGACAACGACAGATACGCAGTATTTT
CDR3aa: CASRSTTTDTQYF
v_gene: TRBV12-3/TRBV12-4
d_gene: .
abundance: medium-sized
j_gene: TRBJ2-3

CDR3nt: TGCGCCAGCAGCTTGGCGACAAACCCAGGCGACGAGCAGTACTTC
CDR3aa: CASSLATNPGDEQYF
v_gene: TRBV5-1
d_gene: .
abundance: .
j_gene: TRBJ2-7

CDR3nt: TGTGCCACCTGGACTAGCGGGGGAGCGAACACCGGGGAGCTGTTTTTT
CDR3aa: CATWTSGGANTGELFF
v_gene: TRBV6-2/TRBV6-3
d_gene: TRBD2
abundance: few
j_gene: TRBJ2-2

CDR3nt: TGTGCCAGCAGCCAAAGGAGGCAGGGGGCAGAGACCCAGTACTTC
CDR3aa: CASSQRRQGAETQYF
v_gene: TRBV3-1
d_gene: TRBD1
abundance: .
j_gene: TRBJ2-5

CDR3nt: TGTGCCAGCAGCTTGGGGACGGGGGGCTTGCAGCCCCAGCATTTT
CDR3aa: CASSLGTGGLQPQHF
v_gene: TRBV5-6
d_gene: .
abundance: .
j_gene: TRBJ1-5

CDR3nt: TGTGCCAGCAGTTTATTCAGGGTTAATTCACCCCTCCACTTT
CDR3aa: CASSLFRVNSPLHF
v_gene: TRBV27
d_gene: .
abundance: medium-sized
j_gene: TRBJ1-6

CDR3nt: TGTGCCAGCAGTTCGCCGGGGAATCAGCCCCAGCATTTT
CDR3aa: CASSSPGNQPQHF
v_gene: TRBV6-5
d_gene: .
abundance: medium-sized
j_gene: TRBJ1-5

CDR3nt: TGTGCCAGCAGCGGGGACGGATGGAACTATGGCTACACCTTC
CDR3aa: CASSGDGWNYGYTF
v_gene: TRBV6-2/TRBV6-3
d_gene: .
abundance: many
j_gene: TRBJ1-2

CDR3nt: TGTGCCAGCTCACCACCGGACAGGTTCACCGGGGAGCTGTTTTTT
CDR3aa: CASSPPDRFTGELFF
v_gene: TRBV18
d_gene: TRBD1
abundance: medium-sized
j_gene: TRBJ2-2

CDR3nt: TGTGCCAGCAGTCCCGGGTCAACACGAAACATTCAGTACTTC
CDR3aa: CASSPGSTRNIQYF
v_gene: TRBV28
d_gene: .
abundance: medium-sized
j_gene: TRBJ2-4

CDR3nt: TGTGCCAGCAGTGCGGGAGATACGCAGTATTTT
CDR3aa: CASSAGDTQYF
v_gene: TRBV25-1
d_gene: .
abundance: medium-sized
j_gene: TRBJ2-3

CDR3nt: TGTGCCAGCAGCCCCGGGACACCTGGGGCAGATACGCAGTATTTT
CDR3aa: CASSPGTPGADTQYF
v_gene: TRBV7-3
d_gene: .
abundance: medium-sized
j_gene: TRBJ2-3

CDR3nt: TGCAGTGGGGACCCGAGGAGCTACAATGAGCAGTTCTTC
CDR3aa: CSGDPRSYNEQFF
v_gene: TRBV20-1
d_gene: .
abundance: .
j_gene: TRBJ2-1

CDR3nt: TGTGCCAGCAGCGTAGGGATCCTCTTCACAGATACGCAGTATTTT
CDR3aa: CASSVGILFTDTQYF
v_gene: TRBV9
d_gene: .
abundance: medium-sized
j_gene: TRBJ2-3

CDR3nt: TGTGCCGTCGGACAGGCCGGGGGCACAGATACGCAGTATTTT
CDR3aa: CAVGQAGGTDTQYF
v_gene: TRBV24-1
d_gene: TRBD1
abundance: .
j_gene: TRBJ2-3

CDR3nt: TGCAGTGCTCGGAGAGAGATTGGCTCCTATAATTCACCCCTCCACTTT
CDR3aa: CSARREIGSYNSPLHF
v_gene: TRBV20-1
d_gene: .
abundance: medium-sized
j_gene: TRBJ1-6

CDR3nt: TGCGCCAGCAGCGCTGATGGTCAGGGCGAGCAGTACTTC
CDR3aa: CASSADGQGEQYF
v_gene: TRBV5-1
d_gene: .
abundance: medium-sized
j_gene: TRBJ2-7

CDR3nt: TGTGCCAGCCCCTCGCGCACTGAAGCTTTCTTT
CDR3aa: CASPSRTEAFF
v_gene: TRBV6-1
d_gene: .
abundance: medium-sized
j_gene: TRBJ1-1

CDR3nt: TGTGCCAGCAGCCAAGGAGGCGCGGCTAGCACAGATACGCAGTATTTT
CDR3aa: CASSQGGAASTDTQYF
v_gene: TRBV14
d_gene: .
abundance: medium-sized
j_gene: TRBJ2-3

CDR3nt: TGTGCCAGCAGTGCCGACGGAGGGGGAGCCAACGTCCTGACTTTC
CDR3aa: CASSADGGGANVLTF
v_gene: TRBV6-5
d_gene: .
abundance: .
j_gene: TRBJ2-6

CDR3nt: TGTGCCAGCACCCGAGAAGAACCCACCCTGTCAGATACGCAGTATTTT
CDR3aa: CASTREEPTLSDTQYF
v_gene: TRBV6-1
d_gene: .
abundance: medium-sized
j_gene: TRBJ2-3

CDR3nt: TGTGCCTGGAGTGGGGGGATCCCACATAGTCAGCCCCAGCATTTT
CDR3aa: CAWSGGIPHSQPQHF
v_gene: TRBV30
d_gene: .
abundance: medium-sized
j_gene: TRBJ1-5

CDR3nt: TGTGCCAGCAGCTCGGGGGAGCGAGAGACCCAGTACTTC
CDR3aa: CASSSGERETQYF
v_gene: TRBV7-2
d_gene: .
abundance: many
j_gene: TRBJ2-5

CDR3nt: TGTGCCAGCAGCTCGCAGGGGGCGGCTACCAATCAGCCCCAGCATTTT
CDR3aa: CASSSQGAATNQPQHF
v_gene: TRBV12-3/TRBV12-4
d_gene: TRBD1
abundance: .
j_gene: TRBJ1-5

CDR3nt: TGTGCCAGCAGCTTAGGCGGGAGAGAGGCAGATACGCAGTATTTT
CDR3aa: CASSLGGREADTQYF
v_gene: TRBV7-3
d_gene: TRBD2
abundance: medium-sized
j_gene: TRBJ2-3

CDR3nt: TGTGCCACCAGCAGGACCAGGGGGCACACAGATACGCAGTATTTT
CDR3aa: CATSRTRGHTDTQYF
v_gene: TRBV15
d_gene: TRBD1
abundance: medium-sized
j_gene: TRBJ2-3

CDR3nt: TGTGCCAGCAGGCCCCGGCCCGGCACTGAAGCTTTCTTT
CDR3aa: CASRPRPGTEAFF
v_gene: TRBV2
d_gene: .
abundance: .
j_gene: TRBJ1-1

CDR3nt: TGTGCCAGCAGCCCGGGGGGCACAGGCCTAGAGCCCCAGCATTTT
CDR3aa: CASSPGGTGLEPQHF
v_gene: TRBV9
d_gene: .
abundance: medium-sized
j_gene: TRBJ1-5

CDR3nt: TGTGCCAGCAGCTTGAGGGCGGGAGACGTTGAGACCCAGTACTTC
CDR3aa: CASSLRAGDVETQYF
v_gene: TRBV7-3
d_gene: TRBD2
abundance: medium-sized
j_gene: TRBJ2-5

CDR3nt: TGTGCCAGCAGTTTACCAGCCAAAAACACCGGGGAGCTGTTTTTT
CDR3aa: CASSLPAKNTGELFF
v_gene: TRBV28
d_gene: .
abundance: medium-sized
j_gene: TRBJ2-2

CDR3nt: TGTGCCAGCAGTTACCTAGGCCAGGAACAGCCCCAGCATTTT
CDR3aa: CASSYLGQEQPQHF
v_gene: TRBV6-5
d_gene: .
abundance: .
j_gene: TRBJ1-5

CDR3nt: TGCAGTGCTAGTAGGGTTTTAAACACTGAAGCTTTCTTT
CDR3aa: CSASRVLNTEAFF
v_gene: TRBV20-1
d_gene: .
abundance: .
j_gene: TRBJ1-1

CDR3nt: TGTGCCAGTAGTGTAGGGATGAGCAATCAGCCCCAGCATTTT
CDR3aa: CASSVGMSNQPQHF
v_gene: TRBV19
d_gene: .
abundance: medium-sized
j_gene: TRBJ1-5

CDR3nt: TGTGCCAGCAGCCAAGAAGGTAGCGGGAGGGCCGGCCCCAATGAGCAGTTCTTC
CDR3aa: CASSQEGSGRAGPNEQFF
v_gene: TRBV14
d_gene: TRBD2
abundance: .
j_gene: TRBJ2-1

CDR3nt: TGTGCCAGCAGCCCTCAGGGACAGGGGGCGTTGGATGGCTACACCTTC
CDR3aa: CASSPQGQGALDGYTF
v_gene: TRBV3-1
d_gene: TRBD1
abundance: .
j_gene: TRBJ1-2

CDR3nt: TGCAGCGTAGCAGGGGCCCGGAAGGGGAGCCTGTCCGGGGAGCTGTTTTTT
CDR3aa: CSVAGARKGSLSGELFF
v_gene: TRBV29-1
d_gene: .
abundance: medium-sized
j_gene: TRBJ2-2